The 14 T cell receptor beta chains in this list originate from one sample, sequenced in a study of blood T cell repertoires in COVID-19. Assay: immunoSEQ multiplex PCR; the TCRdb copy retains only in-frame clones and omits some. The data show about 300,000 clones, roughly 86% seen once. Sequencing input: PBMCs or T cells enriched from blood (not recorded which). These receptor sequences come from a woman in her forties or fifties who had been exposed to COVID-19.

The J gene is TRBJ2-5, the V gene TRBV4-1; 7 bases match TRBD2. The J segment lost 4 bases and the V segment lost 5 bases, leaving 7 bases of the junction unmatched. The CDR3 covers 14 residues. Germline assignment: CDR1 MGHRA and CDR2 YSYEKL. CDR3 loop: CASSEGLQRETQYF. CDR3 nucleotides: TGCGCCAGCAGCGAGGGACTACAGCGAGAGACCCAGTACTTC.

In this sample, this clone turned up a few times. The rearrangement joins TRBV3-1 (or the pseudogene TRBV3-2) to TRBJ1-4; D not resolved. Trimming pared 4 bases from V and 7 bases from J, leaving 16 bases between. This CDR3 is 15 amino acids long. Germline loops: CDR1 LGHDT, CDR2 YNNKEL (reference sequence). CDR3 amino acids: CASSPSPSSGEKLFF. DNA of the CDR3: TGTGCCAGCAGCCCCTCTCCGTCCTCGGGTGAAAAACTGTTTTTT.

The chain carries TRBV5-4 and TRBJ2-1; tentatively, D is TRBD2 (7 bases). Germline lookup yields CDR1 SGHNT and CDR2 YYREEE (reference sequence). The V end lost 4 bases, the J end lost 9 bases, and 23 bases lay between the germline ends. CDR3 size: 16 residues. CDR3 residues: CASSKGLPYRGGEQFF. As DNA, the CDR3 is TGTGCCAGCAGCAAGGGACTACCCTATCGAGGGGGTGAGCAGTTCTTC.

CDR3: CASRGQGAEKLFF. The CDR3, as DNA: TGTGCCAGCCGGGGACAGGGCGCGGAAAAACTGTTTTTT. This chain connects TRBV18 to TRBJ1-4; 9 bases fit TRBD1. This CDR3 is built from 13 residues. V shed 8 bases and J 8 bases; nucleotides not matched to a gene: 6. Germline assignment: CDR1 KGHSH and CDR2 LQKENI.

This sequence joins TRBV5-1 and TRBJ2-5, with TRBD2 matching over 10 bases. Losses at the gene ends were 4 bases for V and 5 bases for J; bases not matched to a gene: 5. The germline CDR1 and CDR2 sequences are SGHRS and YFSETQ. This CDR3 contains 14 residues. As DNA, the CDR3 is TGCGCCAGCAGCGTAACTAGCGGGGAGGAGACCCAGTACTTC. This gives the protein CASSVTSGEETQYF.

J is TRBJ1-3 and V is TRBV3-1 (or the pseudogene TRBV3-2); 7 bases align to TRBD1. The CDR3 is 14 residues long. The germline V gene encodes CDR1 LGHDT and CDR2 YNNKEL (reference sequence). Unmatched junction bases numbered 2, after V lost 3 bases and J lost 3 bases. DNA of the CDR3: TGTGCCAGCAGCCAGACAGGGTTTGGAAACACCATATATTTT. This translates into CASSQTGFGNTIYF.

V is TRBV2 and J is TRBJ2-7, with D possibly TRBD1 on 5 matching bases. CDR3 length: 12 residues. Germline-derived CDR1 and CDR2 are SNHLY and FYNNEI. With 8 bases removed from V and 2 bases from J, the gap between germline ends came to 10 bases. Written as DNA, the CDR3 is TGTGCCAGCGACCAGGGAACCTACGAGCAGTACTTC. Encoded protein: CASDQGTYEQYF.

V is TRBV5-4 and J is TRBJ1-6; possibly TRBD1 for D (6 bases). The CDR3 extends over 15 amino acids. The germline CDR1 and CDR2 sequences are SGHNT and YYREEE (reference sequence). Trimming took 4 bases from V and 9 from J, leaving 17 bases between them. As DNA, the CDR3 is TGTGCCAGCAGCCCGTTTGGACAGAGGCTTTCACCCCTCCACTTT. The encoded protein is CASSPFGQRLSPLHF. Looking up the rest from reference TRBV5-4 and TRBJ1-6 gives the full variable domain: ETGVTQSPTHLIKTRGQQVTLRCSSQSGHNTVSWYQQALGQGPQFIFQYYREEENGRGNFPPRFSGLQFPNYSSELNVNALELDDSALYLCASSPFGQRLSPLHFGNGTRLTVT.

The chain employs TRBV7-8 and TRBJ2-1, with a weak D call TRBD2 (5 bases). Germline loops: CDR1 SGHVS, CDR2 FQNEAQ. The CDR3 loop spans 17 amino acids. With 1 base removed from V and 2 bases from J, the gap between germline ends came to 15 bases. The CDR3 sequence: CASSLELGWSTYNEQFF. CDR3 nucleotide sequence: TGTGCCAGCAGCTTAGAACTAGGTTGGAGCACCTACAATGAGCAGTTCTTC.

This clone was seen only a few times. The chain is built from TRBV27 and TRBJ1-1; weak D call: TRBD1 (6 bases). Germline CDR1 is MNHEY and CDR2 is SMNVEV (reference sequence). Trimming pared 4 bases from V and 4 bases from J, leaving 16 bases between. The CDR3 runs 15 residues. The CDR3: CASSYRVDLATEAFF. CDR3 DNA: TGTGCCAGCAGTTACAGGGTGGATTTGGCCACTGAAGCTTTCTTT.

The chain is built from TRBV9 and TRBJ1-2; possible D gene TRBD1, 5 bases. V was clipped by 2 bases and J by 4 bases, with 9 bases between them. The CDR3 consists of 13 residues. Germline-derived CDR1 and CDR2 are SGDLS and YYNGEE. The CDR3: CASSVPGGYGYTF. The CDR3 DNA reads TGTGCCAGCAGCGTCCCGGGGGGCTATGGCTACACCTTC.

The chain is built from TRBV18 and TRBJ2-2; possibly TRBD2 for D (6 bases). The CDR3 loop spans 18 amino acids. CDR1 and CDR2 (germline): KGHSH, LQKENI. V was shortened by 0 bases and J by 0 bases, with 14 bases between the two germline ends. The CDR3 region has the DNA TGTGCCAGCTCACCACCCAATCGCGGCGGGGCGAACACCGGGGAGCTGTTTTTT. Protein sequence: CASSPPNRGGANTGELFF. Variable domain in full (rest from reference TRBV18 and TRBJ2-2): NAGVMQNPRHLVRRRGQEARLRCSPMKGHSHVYWYRQLPEEGLKFMVYLQKENIIDESGMPKERFSAEFPKEGPSILRIQQVVRGDSAAYFCASSPPNRGGANTGELFFGEGSRLTVL.

This rearrangement joins TRBV30 to TRBJ1-2, with D perhaps TRBD1 (6 bases). CDR1 GTSNPN and CDR2 SVGIG come from the germline V gene (reference sequence). V was trimmed by 6 bases and J by 4 bases, leaving 9 bases between them. The CDR3 runs 11 residues. The CDR3 bases are TGTGCCTGTCAAGGGGGCTATGGCTACACCTTC. This codes for CACQGGYGYTF. The full variable domain, rest sourced from reference TRBV30 and TRBJ1-2, is SQTIHQWPATLVQPVGSPLSLECTVEGTSNPNLYWYRQAAGRGLQLLFYSVGIGQISSEVPQNLSASRPQDRQFILSSKKLLLSDSGFYLCACQGGYGYTFGSGTRLTVV.

The V gene is TRBV27, the J gene TRBJ1-1; 9 bases are a match to TRBD1. V lost 1 base, J lost 7 bases, and 10 bases stayed unmatched. The CDR3 length is 16 residues. Looked up from germline, CDR1 is MNHEY and CDR2 is SMNVEV (reference sequence). This chain's CDR3 is CASSLLAHRGHGEAFF. In DNA, the CDR3 is TGTGCCAGCAGTTTATTGGCCCACAGGGGGCATGGTGAAGCTTTCTTT.